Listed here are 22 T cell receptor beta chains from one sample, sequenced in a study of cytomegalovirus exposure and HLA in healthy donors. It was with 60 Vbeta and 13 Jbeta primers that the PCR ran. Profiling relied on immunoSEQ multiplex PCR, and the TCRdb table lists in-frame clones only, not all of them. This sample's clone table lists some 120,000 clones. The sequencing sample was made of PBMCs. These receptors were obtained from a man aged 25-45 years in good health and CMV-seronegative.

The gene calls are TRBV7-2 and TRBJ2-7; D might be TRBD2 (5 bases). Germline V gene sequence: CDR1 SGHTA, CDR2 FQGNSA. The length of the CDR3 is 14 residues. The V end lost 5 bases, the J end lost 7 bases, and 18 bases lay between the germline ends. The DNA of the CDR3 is TGTGCCAGCAGCCTGAGGGTAACCGCAATAGAGCAGTACTTC. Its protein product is CASSLRVTAIEQYF. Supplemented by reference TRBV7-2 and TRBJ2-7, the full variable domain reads GAGVSQSPSNKVTEKGKDVELRCDPISGHTALYWYRQSLGQGLEFLIYFQGNSAPDKSGLPSDRFSAERTGGSVSTLTIQRTQQEDSAVYLCASSLRVTAIEQYFGPGTRLTVT.

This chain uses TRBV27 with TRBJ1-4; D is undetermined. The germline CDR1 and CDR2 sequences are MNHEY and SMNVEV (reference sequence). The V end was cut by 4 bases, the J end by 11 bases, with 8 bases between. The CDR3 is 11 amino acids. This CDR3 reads CASSSGGKLFF. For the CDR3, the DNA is TGTGCCAGCAGTTCCGGCGGTAAACTGTTTTTT.

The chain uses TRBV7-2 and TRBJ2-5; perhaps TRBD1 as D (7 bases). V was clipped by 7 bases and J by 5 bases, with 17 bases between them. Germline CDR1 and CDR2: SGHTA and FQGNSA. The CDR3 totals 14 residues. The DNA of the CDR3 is TGTGCCAGCAACCAAGGGTCAGGGGGGGAGACCCAGTACTTC. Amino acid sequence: CASNQGSGGETQYF.

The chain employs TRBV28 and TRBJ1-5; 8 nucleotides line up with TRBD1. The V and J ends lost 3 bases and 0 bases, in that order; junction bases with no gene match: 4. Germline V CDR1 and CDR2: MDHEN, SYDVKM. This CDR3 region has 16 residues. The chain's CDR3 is CASSLDRAYSNQPQHF. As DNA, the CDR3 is TGTGCCAGCAGTTTGGACAGGGCTTATAGCAATCAGCCCCAGCATTTT.

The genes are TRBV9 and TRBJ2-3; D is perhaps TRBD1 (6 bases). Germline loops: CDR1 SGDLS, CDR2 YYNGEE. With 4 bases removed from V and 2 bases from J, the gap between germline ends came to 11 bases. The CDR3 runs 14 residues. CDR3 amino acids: CASSPSGDTDTQYF. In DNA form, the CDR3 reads TGTGCCAGCAGCCCCTCAGGGGACACAGATACGCAGTATTTT.

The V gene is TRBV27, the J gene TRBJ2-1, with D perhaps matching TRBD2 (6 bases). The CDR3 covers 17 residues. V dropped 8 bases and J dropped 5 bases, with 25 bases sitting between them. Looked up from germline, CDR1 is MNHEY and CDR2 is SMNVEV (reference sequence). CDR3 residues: CASSNRDSKPGDNEQFF. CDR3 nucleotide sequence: TGTGCCAGCTCGAACCGGGACTCCAAACCGGGGGACAATGAGCAGTTCTTC.

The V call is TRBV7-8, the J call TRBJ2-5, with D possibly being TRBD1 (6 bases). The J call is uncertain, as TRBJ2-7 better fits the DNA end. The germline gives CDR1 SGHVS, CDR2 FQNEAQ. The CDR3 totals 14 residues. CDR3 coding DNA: TGTGCCAGCAGCTTAGGGACAGCCTCCTACGAGCAGTACTTC. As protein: CASSLGTASYEQYF.

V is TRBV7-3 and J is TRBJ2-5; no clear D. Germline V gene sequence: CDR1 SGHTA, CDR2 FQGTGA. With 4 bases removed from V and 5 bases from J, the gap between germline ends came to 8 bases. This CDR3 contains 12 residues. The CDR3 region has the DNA TGTGCCAGCAGCTCCGTACACGAGACCCAGTACTTC. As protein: CASSSVHETQYF.

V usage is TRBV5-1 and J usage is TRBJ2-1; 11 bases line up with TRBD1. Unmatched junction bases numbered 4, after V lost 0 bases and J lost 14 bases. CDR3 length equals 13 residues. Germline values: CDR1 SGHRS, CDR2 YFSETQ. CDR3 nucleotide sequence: TGCGCCAGCAGCTTGGTACCGGGACAGGGGGAGTTCTTC. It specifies CASSLVPGQGEFF.

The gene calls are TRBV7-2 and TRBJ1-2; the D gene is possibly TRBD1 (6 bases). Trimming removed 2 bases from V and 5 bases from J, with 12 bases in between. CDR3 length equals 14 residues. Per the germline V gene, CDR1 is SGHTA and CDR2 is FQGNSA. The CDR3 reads CASSLQGQGYGYTF. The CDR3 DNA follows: TGTGCCAGCAGCTTACAAGGGCAGGGGTATGGCTACACCTTC. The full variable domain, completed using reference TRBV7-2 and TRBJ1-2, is GAGVSQSPSNKVTEKGKDVELRCDPISGHTALYWYRQSLGQGLEFLIYFQGNSAPDKSGLPSDRFSAERTGGSVSTLTIQRTQQEDSAVYLCASSLQGQGYGYTFGSGTRLTVV.

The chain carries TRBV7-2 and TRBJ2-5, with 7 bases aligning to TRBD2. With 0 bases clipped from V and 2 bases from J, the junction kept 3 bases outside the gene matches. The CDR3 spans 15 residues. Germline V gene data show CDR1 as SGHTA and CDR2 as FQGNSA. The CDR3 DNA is TGTGCCAGCAGCTTAGCTAGCGGGTCTCAAGAGACCCAGTACTTC. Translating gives CASSLASGSQETQYF. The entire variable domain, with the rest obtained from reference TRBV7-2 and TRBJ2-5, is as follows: GAGVSQSPSNKVTEKGKDVELRCDPISGHTALYWYRQSLGQGLEFLIYFQGNSAPDKSGLPSDRFSAERTGGSVSTLTIQRTQQEDSAVYLCASSLASGSQETQYFGPGTRLLVL.

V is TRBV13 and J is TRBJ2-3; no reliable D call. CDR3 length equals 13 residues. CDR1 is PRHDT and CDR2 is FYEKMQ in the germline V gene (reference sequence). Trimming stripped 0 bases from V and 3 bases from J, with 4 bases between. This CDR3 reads CASSLGMTDTQYF. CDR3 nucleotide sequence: TGTGCCAGCAGCTTAGGCATGACAGATACGCAGTATTTT.

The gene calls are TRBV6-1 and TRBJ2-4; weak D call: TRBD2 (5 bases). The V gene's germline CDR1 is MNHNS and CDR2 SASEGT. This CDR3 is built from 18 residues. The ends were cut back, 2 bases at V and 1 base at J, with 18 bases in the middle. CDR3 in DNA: TGTGCCAGCAGTGAATCGGTAGCGATCGGGTTTGCCAAAAACATTCAGTACTTC. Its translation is CASSESVAIGFAKNIQYF.

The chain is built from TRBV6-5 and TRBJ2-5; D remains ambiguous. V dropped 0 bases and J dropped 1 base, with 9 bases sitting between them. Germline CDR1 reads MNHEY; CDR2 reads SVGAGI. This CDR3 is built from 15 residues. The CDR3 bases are TGTGCCAGCAGTTACTCGCACGGTATCCAAGAGACCCAGTACTTC. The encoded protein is CASSYSHGIQETQYF.

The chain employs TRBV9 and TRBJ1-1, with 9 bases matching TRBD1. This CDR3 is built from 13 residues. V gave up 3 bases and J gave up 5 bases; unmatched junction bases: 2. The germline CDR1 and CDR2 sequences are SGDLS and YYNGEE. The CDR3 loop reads CASSDRGLTEAFF. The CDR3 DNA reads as TGTGCCAGCAGCGACAGGGGGCTGACTGAAGCTTTCTTT.

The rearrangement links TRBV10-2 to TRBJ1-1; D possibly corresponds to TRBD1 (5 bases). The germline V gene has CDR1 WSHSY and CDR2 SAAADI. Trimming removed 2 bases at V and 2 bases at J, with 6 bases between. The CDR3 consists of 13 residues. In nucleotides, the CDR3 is TGCGCCAGCAGTGAGGGGGCCAACACTGAAGCTTTCTTT. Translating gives CASSEGANTEAFF.

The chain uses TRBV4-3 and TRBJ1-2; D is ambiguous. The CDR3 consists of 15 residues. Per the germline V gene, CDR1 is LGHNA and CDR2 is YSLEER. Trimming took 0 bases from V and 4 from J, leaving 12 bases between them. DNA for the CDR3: TGCGCCAGCAGCCAAGATAGAAACAGCCTCTATGGCTACACCTTC. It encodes CASSQDRNSLYGYTF.

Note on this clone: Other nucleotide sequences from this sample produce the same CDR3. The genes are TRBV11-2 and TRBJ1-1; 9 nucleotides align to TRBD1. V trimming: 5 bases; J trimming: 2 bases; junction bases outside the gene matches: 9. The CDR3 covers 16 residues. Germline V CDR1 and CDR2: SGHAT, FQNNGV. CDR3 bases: TGTGCCAGCAGCCTGACCCTTACAGGGGGCAACACTGAAGCTTTCTTT. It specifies CASSLTLTGGNTEAFF. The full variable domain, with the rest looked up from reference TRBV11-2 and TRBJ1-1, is EAGVAQSPRYKIIEKRQSVAFWCNPISGHATLYWYQQILGQGPKLLIQFQNNGVVDDSQLPKDRFSAERLKGVDSTLKIQPAKLEDSAVYLCASSLTLTGGNTEAFFGQGTRLTVV.

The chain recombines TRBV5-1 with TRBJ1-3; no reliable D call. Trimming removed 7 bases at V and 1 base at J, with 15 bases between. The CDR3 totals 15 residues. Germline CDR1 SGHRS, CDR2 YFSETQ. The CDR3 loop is CASRSGGRSGNTIYF. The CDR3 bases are TGCGCCAGCCGATCAGGAGGGAGATCTGGAAACACCATATATTTT.

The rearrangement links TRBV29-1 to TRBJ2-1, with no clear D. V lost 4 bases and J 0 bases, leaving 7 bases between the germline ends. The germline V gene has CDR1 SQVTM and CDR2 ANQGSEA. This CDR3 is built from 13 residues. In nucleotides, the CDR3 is TGCAGCGTTGGCAAGAGCTCCTACAATGAGCAGTTCTTC. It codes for CSVGKSSYNEQFF.

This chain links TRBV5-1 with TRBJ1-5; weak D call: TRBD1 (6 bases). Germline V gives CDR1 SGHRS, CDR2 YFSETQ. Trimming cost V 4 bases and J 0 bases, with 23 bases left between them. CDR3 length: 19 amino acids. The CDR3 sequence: CASSGTRGATRYSNQPQHF. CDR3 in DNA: TGCGCCAGCAGCGGGACCAGGGGCGCCACTCGTTATAGCAATCAGCCCCAGCATTTT.

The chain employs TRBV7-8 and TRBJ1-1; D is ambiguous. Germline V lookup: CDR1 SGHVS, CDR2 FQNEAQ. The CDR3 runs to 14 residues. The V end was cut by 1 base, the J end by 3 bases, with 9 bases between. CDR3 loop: CASSLVEVYTEAFF. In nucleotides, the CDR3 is TGTGCCAGCAGCTTAGTCGAGGTTTACACTGAAGCTTTCTTT.